This record looks at one T cell receptor beta chain sequence and its context. The record originates from a study of blood T cell repertoires in COVID-19. For the study at large: PBMCs, B-cell-depleted T cells, or T cells provided the cDNA or gDNA that made up the material.

In germline, CDR1 is SGHNT, CDR2 YYREEE (reference sequence). V shed 3 bases, J shed 0 bases, and the junction held 5 bases outside the gene matches. The CDR3 length is 16 residues. TCRdb's copy holds only in-frame clones and misses some; the assay was immunoSEQ multiplex PCR. The sample lists 45,000 to 60,000 clones; 89% were seen once. This chain connects TRBV5-4 to TRBJ1-4; 7 bases align to TRBD1. Sequencing was performed on peripheral blood. This TCR was recovered from a man aged 60-69 years with acute or convalescent COVID-19. The DNA for the CDR3 is TGTGCCAGCAGCTATGGGGGGACAGCAACTAATGAAAAACTGTTTTTT. Translated, it gives CASSYGGTATNEKLFF.